This T cell receptor (beta chain) was sequenced in a study of tumor-infiltrating lymphocytes in primary liver carcinoma. Study information: Ranging in age from 30 to 69 years, the patients were men and women.

With around 520 ng total RNA as template and a constant-region primer, TCR beta cDNA was made. TCR beta libraries came from three nested multiplex PCR rounds using slightly modified ARM-PCR. Amplification in the first two PCR rounds was performed using TRBV1-TRBV30 forward primers and a C-beta reverse primer for approximately 10 cycles each. TCRdb analysed the multiplex PCR reads with MiXCR anew, one entry per CDR3 protein. The profile shows 300,000 to 400,000 distinct CDR3 sequences, about two thirds of them singletons. V gave up 1 base and J gave up 4 bases, with 15 bases separating them. CDR1 MDHEN and CDR2 SYDVKM come from the germline V gene. The CDR3 has 16 amino acids. Out of unsorted whole blood came the blood RNA, and germline DNA was extracted as well.

Sequenced sample: peripheral blood. This receptor was obtained from a man aged 35-49 years with primary liver carcinoma and hepatitis B virus infection. The rearrangement links TRBV28 to TRBJ2-3; either TRBD1 or TRBD2 may fit D (5 bases each). The DNA of the CDR3 is TGTGCCAGCAGTTTATATGGGAGTCGGGACGCAGATACGCAGTATTTT. Its translation is CASSLYGSRDADTQYF.